This TCR beta chain derives from a study of CD8+ T cells in alopecia areata. Treatment described: oral pan-JAK inhibitor, 5-10 mg twice daily. This clone was found a few times. Germline assignment: CDR1 PRHDT and CDR2 FYEKMQ (reference sequence). V was pared by 4 bases and J by 0 bases, with 13 bases between. CDR3 length equals 17 residues. Extracted RNA was reverse transcribed, and the resulting cDNA served as sequencing template. TCRdb's table, derived via immunoSEQ multiplex PCR, lists solely in-frame clones and lacks some. Among about 180,000 clones listed, 51% were seen once. The specimen was CD8+ T cells sorted from blood, collected at roughly week 53, from a patient treated with tofacitinib. The sequence came from a human donor with alopecia areata. The genes are TRBV13 and TRBJ1-6; D is undetermined. CDR3 sequence (DNA): TGTGCCAGCAGCTCAACCGGTGATGGCTCCTATAATTCACCCCTCCACTTT. Amino acids: CASSSTGDGSYNSPLHF.